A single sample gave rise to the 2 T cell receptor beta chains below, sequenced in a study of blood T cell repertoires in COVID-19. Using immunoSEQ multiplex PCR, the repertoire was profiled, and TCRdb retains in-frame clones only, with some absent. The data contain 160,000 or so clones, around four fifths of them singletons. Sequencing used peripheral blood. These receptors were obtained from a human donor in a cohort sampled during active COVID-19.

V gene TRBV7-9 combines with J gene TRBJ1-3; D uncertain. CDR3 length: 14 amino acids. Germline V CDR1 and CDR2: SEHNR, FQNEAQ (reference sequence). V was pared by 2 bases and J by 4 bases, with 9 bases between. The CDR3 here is CASSLSGVGNTIYF. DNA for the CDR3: TGTGCCAGCAGCTTAAGCGGGGTAGGAAACACCATATATTTT.

CDR3 protein: CASSPQNPFSGGGDTQYF. CDR3 bases: TGTGCCAGCAGTCCGCAAAACCCGTTCAGCGGGGGAGGGGATACGCAGTATTTT. The chain joins TRBV27 to TRBJ2-3, with TRBD2 matching over 8 bases. CDR1 and CDR2 from the germline V gene are MNHEY and SMNVEV (reference sequence). This CDR3 is 18 amino acids long. J lost 6 bases, V lost 5 bases, and 19 bases had no gene match.